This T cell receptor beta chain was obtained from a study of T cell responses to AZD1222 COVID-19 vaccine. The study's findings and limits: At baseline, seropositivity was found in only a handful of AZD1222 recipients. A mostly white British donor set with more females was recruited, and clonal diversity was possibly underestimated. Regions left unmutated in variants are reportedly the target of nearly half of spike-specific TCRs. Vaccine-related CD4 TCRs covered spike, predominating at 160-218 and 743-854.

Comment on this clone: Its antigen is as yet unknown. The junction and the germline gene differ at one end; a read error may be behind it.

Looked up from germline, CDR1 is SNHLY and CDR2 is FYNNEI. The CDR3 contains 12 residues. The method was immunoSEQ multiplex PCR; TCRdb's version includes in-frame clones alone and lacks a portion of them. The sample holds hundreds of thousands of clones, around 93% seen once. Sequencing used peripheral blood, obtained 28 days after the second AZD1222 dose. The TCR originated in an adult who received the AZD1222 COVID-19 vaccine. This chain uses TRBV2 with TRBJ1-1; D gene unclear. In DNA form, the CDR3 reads TGTGCCGGCAGTGAAATGGGGTATGAAGCTTTCTTT. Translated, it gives CAGSEMGYEAFF.